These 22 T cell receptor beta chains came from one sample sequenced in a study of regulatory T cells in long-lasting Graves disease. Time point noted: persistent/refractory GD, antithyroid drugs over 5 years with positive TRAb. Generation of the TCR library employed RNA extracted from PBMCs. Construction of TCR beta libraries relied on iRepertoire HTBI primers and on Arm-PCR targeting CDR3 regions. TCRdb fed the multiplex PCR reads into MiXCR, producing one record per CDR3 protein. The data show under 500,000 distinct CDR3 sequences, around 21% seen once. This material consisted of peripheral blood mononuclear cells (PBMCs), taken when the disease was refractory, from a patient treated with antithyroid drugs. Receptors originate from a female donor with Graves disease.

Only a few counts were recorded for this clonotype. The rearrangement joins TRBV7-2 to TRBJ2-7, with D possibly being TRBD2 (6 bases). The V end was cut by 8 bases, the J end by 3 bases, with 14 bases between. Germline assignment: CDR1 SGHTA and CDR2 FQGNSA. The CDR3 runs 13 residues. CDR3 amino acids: CASAFAGSYEQYF. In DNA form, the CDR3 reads TGTGCCAGCGCGTTCGCGGGGAGCTACGAGCAGTACTTC.

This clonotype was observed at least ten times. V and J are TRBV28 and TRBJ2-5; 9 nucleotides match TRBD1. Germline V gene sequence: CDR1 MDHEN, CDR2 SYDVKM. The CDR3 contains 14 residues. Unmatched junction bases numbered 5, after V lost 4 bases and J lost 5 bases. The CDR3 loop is CASSSWTGEETQYF. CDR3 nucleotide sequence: TGTGCCAGCAGTTCCTGGACAGGGGAGGAGACCCAGTACTTC.

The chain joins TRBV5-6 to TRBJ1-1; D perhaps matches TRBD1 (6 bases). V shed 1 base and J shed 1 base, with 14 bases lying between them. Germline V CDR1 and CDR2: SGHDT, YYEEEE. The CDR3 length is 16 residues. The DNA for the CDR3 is TGTGCCAGCAGCTTGAGCTGGGGGCGGGGGAACACTGAAGCTTTCTTT. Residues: CASSLSWGRGNTEAFF.

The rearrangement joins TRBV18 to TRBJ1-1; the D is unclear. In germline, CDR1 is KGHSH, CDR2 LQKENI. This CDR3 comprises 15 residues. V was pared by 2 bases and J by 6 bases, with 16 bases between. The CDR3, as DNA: TGTGCCAGCTCACCATCTCCCGTGCCGGCAGCTGAAGCTTTCTTT. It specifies CASSPSPVPAAEAFF.

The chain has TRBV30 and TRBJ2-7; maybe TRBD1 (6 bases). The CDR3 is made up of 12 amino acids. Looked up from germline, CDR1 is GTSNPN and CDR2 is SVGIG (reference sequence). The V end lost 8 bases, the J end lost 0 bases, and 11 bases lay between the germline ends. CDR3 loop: CAGTGSSYEQYF. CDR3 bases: TGTGCCGGAACAGGGAGCTCCTACGAGCAGTACTTC.

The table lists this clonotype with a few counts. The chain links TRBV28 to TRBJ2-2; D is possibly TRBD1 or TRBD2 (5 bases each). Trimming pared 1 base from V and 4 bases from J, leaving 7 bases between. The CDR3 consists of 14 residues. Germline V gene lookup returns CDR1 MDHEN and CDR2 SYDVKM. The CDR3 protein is CASSLYGGTGELFF. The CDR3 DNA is TGTGCCAGCAGTTTATATGGGGGCACCGGGGAGCTGTTTTTT.

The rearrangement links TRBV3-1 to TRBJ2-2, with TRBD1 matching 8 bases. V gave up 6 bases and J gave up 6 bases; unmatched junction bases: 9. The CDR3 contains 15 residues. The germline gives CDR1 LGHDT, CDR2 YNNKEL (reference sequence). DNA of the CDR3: TGTGCCAGCAGGATACAGGGGGGCGGCGCCGGGGAGCTGTTTTTT. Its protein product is CASRIQGGGAGELFF.

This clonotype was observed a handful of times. CDR3 sequence reads: CASSHRGLLRTGELFF. The CDR3 region has the DNA TGTGCCAGCAGCCACCGTGGTCTACTTCGCACCGGGGAGCTGTTTTTT. V is TRBV28 and J is TRBJ2-2; D remains ambiguous. V was trimmed by 6 bases and J by 4 bases, leaving 18 bases between them. CDR3 length: 16 residues. Germline CDR1 and CDR2: MDHEN and SYDVKM.

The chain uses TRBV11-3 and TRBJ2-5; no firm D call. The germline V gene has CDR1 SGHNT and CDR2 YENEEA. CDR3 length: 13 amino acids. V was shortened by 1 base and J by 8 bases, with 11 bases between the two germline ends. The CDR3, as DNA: TGTGCCAGCAGCTTAGGTACAGAAACTACCCAGTACTTC. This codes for CASSLGTETTQYF.

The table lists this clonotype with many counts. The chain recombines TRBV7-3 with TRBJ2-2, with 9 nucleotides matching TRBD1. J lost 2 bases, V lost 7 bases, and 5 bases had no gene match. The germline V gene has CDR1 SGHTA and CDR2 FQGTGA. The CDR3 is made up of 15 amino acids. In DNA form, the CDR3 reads TGTGCCAGCACCGAACAGGGGGCAAACACCGGGGAGCTGTTTTTT. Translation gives CASTEQGANTGELFF.

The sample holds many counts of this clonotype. In nucleotides, the CDR3 is TGTGCCAGCAGCTTAGTTCTTCGGTCTGAAGCTTTCTTT. The encoded protein is CASSLVLRSEAFF. The rearrangement uses TRBV7-9 and TRBJ1-1; no clear D. The CDR3 has 13 amino acids. Trimming removed 1 base from V and 6 bases from J, with 9 bases in between. The V gene's germline CDR1 is SEHNR and CDR2 FQNEAQ (reference sequence). The full variable domain, with the rest looked up from reference TRBV7-9 and TRBJ1-1, is DTGVSQNPRHKITKRGQNVTFRCDPISEHNRLYWYRQTLGQGPEFLTYFQNEAQLEKSRLLSDRFSAERPKGSFSTLEIQRTEQGDSAMYLCASSLVLRSEAFFGQGTRLTVV.

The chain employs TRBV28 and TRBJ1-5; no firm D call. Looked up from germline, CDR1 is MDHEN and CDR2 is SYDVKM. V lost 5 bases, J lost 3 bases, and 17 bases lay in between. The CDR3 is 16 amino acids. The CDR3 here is CASSPPGRGINQPQHF. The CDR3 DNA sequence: TGTGCCAGCAGTCCTCCCGGACGGGGAATCAATCAGCCCCAGCATTTT.

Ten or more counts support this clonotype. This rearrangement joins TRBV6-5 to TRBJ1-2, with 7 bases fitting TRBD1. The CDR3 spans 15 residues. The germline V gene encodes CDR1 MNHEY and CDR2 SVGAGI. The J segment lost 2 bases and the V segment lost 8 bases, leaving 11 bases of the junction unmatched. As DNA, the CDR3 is TGTGCCAGCCGTTCCCGGACAGGACGCAACTATGGCTACACCTTC. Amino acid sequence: CASRSRTGRNYGYTF.

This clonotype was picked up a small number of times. CDR3 in amino acids: CASSSPLRKTEAFF. The CDR3, as DNA: TGTGCCAGCAGCTCCCCCTTAAGAAAAACTGAAGCTTTCTTT. The V and J genes are TRBV11-2 and TRBJ1-1; D unclear. V was clipped by 4 bases and J by 5 bases, with 14 bases between them. Germline CDR1 and CDR2: SGHAT and FQNNGV. This CDR3 has 14 residues.

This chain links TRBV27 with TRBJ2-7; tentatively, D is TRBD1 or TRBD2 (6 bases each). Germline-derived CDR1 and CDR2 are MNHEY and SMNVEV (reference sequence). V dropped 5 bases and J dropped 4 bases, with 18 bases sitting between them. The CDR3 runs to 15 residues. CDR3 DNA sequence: TGTGCCAGCAGTCCGGGTTATCTAGGGGGGTACGAGCAGTACTTC. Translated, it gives CASSPGYLGGYEQYF.

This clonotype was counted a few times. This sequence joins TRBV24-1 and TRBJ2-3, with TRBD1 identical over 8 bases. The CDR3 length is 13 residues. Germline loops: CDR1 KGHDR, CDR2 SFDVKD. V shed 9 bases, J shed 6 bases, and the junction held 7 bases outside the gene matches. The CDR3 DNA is TGTGCCACCTCGACAGGGGCGAAGGATACGCAGTATTTT. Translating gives CATSTGAKDTQYF.

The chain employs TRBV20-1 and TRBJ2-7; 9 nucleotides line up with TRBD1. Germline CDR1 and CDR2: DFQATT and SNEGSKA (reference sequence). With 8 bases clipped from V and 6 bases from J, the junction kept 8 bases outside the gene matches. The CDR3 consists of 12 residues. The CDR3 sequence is CSLGTGNSEQYF. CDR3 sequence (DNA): TGCAGTCTCGGGACAGGGAACTCCGAGCAGTACTTC.

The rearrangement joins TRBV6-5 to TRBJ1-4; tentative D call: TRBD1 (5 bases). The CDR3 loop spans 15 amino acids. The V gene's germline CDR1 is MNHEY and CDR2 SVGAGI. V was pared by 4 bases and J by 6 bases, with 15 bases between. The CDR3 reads CASSFGTAGDEKLFF. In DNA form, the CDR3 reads TGTGCCAGCAGTTTCGGGACCGCGGGGGATGAAAAACTGTTTTTT.

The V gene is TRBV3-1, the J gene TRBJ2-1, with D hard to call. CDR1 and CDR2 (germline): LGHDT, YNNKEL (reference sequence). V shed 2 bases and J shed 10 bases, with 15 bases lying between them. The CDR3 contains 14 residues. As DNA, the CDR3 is TGTGCCAGCAGCCAACTACTCACATCCCAGGAGCAGTTCTTC. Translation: CASSQLLTSQEQFF.

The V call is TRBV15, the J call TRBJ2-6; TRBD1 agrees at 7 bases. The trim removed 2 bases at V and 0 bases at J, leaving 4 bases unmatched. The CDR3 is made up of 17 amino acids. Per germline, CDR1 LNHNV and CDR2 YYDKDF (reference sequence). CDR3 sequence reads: CATSRQGVGSGANVLTF. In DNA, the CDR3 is TGTGCCACCAGCAGACAGGGGGTGGGCTCTGGGGCCAACGTCCTGACTTTC.

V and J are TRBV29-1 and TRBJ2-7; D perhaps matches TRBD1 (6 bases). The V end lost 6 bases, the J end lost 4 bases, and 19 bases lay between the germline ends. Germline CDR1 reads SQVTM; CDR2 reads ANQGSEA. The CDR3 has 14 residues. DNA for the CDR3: TGCAGCGTCGTCCCCGGGACAAAAATTTACGAGCAGTACTTC. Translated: CSVVPGTKIYEQYF.

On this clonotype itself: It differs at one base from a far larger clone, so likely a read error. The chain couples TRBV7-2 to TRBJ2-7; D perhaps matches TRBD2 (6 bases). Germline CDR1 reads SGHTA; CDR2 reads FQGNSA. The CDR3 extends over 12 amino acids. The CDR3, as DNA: TGTGCCACGGGGGACGGGTCCTACGGGCAGTACTTC. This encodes CATGDGSYGQYF.